This paragraph reports one T cell receptor beta chain. Random hexamers were used to reverse transcribe roughly 0.45 to 1 ug of RNA. TCRdb independently ran MiXCR on the immunoSEQ multiplex PCR reads; one entry per CDR3 protein. The table shows some 300,000 distinct CDR3 sequences, with approximately 91% occurring only once. The sample belongs to a study of CD8 T cells in Susac syndrome. CD8+ and CD4+ T cells circulating in blood were sequenced for TCR beta. The CD8+ and CD4+ T cells were negatively isolated, with the TEMRA cells enriched by FACS. CDR1 is MNHEY, CDR2 SVGAGI, per germline. V was trimmed by 2 bases and J by 3 bases, leaving 13 bases between them. CDR3 length: 15 amino acids.

Sequencing used CD8+ T cells from PBMCs. The V call is TRBV6-5, the J call TRBJ1-1, with a tentative D call TRBD1 (5 bases). The TCR comes from a human donor with multiple sclerosis. This CDR3 is CASSYAGWGDTEAFF. Written as DNA, the CDR3 is TGTGCCAGCAGTTACGCGGGCTGGGGGGACACTGAAGCTTTCTTT.